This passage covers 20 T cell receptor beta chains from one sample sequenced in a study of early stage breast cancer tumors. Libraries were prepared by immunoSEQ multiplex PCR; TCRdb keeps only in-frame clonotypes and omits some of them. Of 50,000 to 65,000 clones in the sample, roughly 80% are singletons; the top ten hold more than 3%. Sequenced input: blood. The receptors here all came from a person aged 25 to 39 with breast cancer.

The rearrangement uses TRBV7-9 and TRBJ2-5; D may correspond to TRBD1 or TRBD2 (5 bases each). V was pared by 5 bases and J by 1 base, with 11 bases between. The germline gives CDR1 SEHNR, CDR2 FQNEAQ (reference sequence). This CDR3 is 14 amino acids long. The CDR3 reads CASSDGTGQETQYF. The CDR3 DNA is TGTGCCAGCAGCGACGGGACGGGCCAAGAGACCCAGTACTTC.

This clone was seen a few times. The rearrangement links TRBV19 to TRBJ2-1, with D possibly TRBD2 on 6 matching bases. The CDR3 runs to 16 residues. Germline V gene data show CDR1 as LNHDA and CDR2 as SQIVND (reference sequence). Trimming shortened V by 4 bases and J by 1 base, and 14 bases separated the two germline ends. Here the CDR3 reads CASSRILAGSYNEQFF. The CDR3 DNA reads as TGTGCCAGTAGTAGGATACTAGCCGGGTCCTACAATGAGCAGTTCTTC.

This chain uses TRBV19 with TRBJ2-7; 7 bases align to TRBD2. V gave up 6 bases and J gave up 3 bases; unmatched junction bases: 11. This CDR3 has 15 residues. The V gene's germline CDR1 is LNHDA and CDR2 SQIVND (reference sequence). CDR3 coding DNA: TGTGCCAGTAGCCCGGCCCTAGCGGCTCACTACGAGCAGTACTTC. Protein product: CASSPALAAHYEQYF.

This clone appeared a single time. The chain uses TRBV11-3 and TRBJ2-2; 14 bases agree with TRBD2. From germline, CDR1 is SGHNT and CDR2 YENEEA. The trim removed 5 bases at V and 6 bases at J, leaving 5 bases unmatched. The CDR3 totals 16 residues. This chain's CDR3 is CASSRGLAGGAGELFF. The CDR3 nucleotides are TGTGCCAGCAGCAGAGGACTAGCGGGAGGAGCCGGGGAGCTGTTTTTT.

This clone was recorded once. This chain's CDR3 is CASSLDRADTQYF. In nucleotides, the CDR3 is TGCGCCAGCAGCTTGGACAGGGCAGATACGCAGTATTTT. The chain is built from TRBV5-1 and TRBJ2-3, with D tentatively TRBD1 (6 bases). The CDR3 covers 13 residues. Trimming removed 0 bases from V and 4 bases from J, with 6 bases in between. Germline CDR1 reads SGHRS; CDR2 reads YFSETQ.

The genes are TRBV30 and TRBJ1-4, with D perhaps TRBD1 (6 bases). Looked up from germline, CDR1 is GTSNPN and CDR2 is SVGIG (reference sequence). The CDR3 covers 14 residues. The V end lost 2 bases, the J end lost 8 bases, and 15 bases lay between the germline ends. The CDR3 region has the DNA TGTGCCTGGAGTTCGGGGGCGGTTGGGGAAAAACTGTTTTTT. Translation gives CAWSSGAVGEKLFF. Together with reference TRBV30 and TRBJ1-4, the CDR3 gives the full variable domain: SQTIHQWPATLVQPVGSPLSLECTVEGTSNPNLYWYRQAAGRGLQLLFYSVGIGQISSEVPQNLSASRPQDRQFILSSKKLLLSDSGFYLCAWSSGAVGEKLFFGSGTQLSVL.

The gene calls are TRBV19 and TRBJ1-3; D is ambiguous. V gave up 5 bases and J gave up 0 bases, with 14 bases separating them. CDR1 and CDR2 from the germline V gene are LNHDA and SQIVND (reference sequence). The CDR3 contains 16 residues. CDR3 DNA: TGTGCCAGTAGTTTGGACGGCCCCAGCTCTGGAAACACCATATATTTT. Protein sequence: CASSLDGPSSGNTIYF.

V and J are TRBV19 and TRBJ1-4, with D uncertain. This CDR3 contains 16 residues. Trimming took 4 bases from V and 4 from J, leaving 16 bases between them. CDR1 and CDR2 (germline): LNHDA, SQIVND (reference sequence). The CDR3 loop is CASSTLNAEFNEKLFF. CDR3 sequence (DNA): TGTGCCAGTAGTACCCTCAATGCTGAATTTAATGAAAAACTGTTTTTT.

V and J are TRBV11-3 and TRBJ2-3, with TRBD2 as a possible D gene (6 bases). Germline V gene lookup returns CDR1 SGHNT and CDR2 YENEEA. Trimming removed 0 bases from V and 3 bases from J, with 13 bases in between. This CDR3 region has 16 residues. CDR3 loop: CASSLEGAGPTDTQYF. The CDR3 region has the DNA TGTGCCAGCAGCTTAGAAGGCGCGGGGCCGACAGATACGCAGTATTTT.

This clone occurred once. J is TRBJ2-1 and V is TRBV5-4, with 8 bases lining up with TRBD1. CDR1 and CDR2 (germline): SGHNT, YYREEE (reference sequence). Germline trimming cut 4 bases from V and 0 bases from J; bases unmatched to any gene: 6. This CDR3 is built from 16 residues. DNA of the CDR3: TGTGCCAGCAGCGTGGACAGGGCGAGCTCCTACAATGAGCAGTTCTTC. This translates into CASSVDRASSYNEQFF.

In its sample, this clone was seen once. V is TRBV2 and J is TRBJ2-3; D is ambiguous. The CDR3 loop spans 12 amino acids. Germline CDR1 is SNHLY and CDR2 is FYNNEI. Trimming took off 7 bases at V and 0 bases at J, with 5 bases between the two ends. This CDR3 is CASIDSTDTQYF. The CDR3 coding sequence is TGTGCCAGCATCGACAGCACAGATACGCAGTATTTT.

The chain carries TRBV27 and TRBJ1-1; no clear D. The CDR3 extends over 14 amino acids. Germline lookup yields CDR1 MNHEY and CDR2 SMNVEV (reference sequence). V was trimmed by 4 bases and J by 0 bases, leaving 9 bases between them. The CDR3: CASSSPAMNTEAFF. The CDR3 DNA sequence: TGTGCCAGCAGTTCCCCCGCTATGAACACTGAAGCTTTCTTT.

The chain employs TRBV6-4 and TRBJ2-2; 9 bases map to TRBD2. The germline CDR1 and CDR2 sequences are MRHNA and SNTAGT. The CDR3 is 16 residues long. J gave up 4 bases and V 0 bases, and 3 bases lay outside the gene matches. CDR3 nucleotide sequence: TGTGCCAGCAGTGACTCGGCGGGAGGGCCCACCGGGGAGCTGTTTTTT. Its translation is CASSDSAGGPTGELFF.

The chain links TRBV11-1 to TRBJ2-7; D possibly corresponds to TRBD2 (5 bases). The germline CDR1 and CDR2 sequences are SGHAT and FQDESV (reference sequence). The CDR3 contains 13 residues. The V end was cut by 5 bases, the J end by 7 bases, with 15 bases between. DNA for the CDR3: TGTGCCAGCAGCCCCTCCCTAGCCAATGAGCAGTACTTC. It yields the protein CASSPSLANEQYF. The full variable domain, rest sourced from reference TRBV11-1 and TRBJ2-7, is EAEVAQSPRYKITEKSQAVAFWCDPISGHATLYWYRQILGQGPELLVQFQDESVVDDSQLPKDRFSAERLKGVDSTLKIQPAELGDSAMYLCASSPSLANEQYFGPGTRLTVT.

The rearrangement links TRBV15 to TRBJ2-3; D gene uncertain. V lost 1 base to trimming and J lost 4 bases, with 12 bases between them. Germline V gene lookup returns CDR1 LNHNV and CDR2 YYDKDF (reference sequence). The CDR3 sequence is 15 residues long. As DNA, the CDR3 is TGTGCCACCAGCAGAGCTACCCTCCGATCAGATACGCAGTATTTT. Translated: CATSRATLRSDTQYF.

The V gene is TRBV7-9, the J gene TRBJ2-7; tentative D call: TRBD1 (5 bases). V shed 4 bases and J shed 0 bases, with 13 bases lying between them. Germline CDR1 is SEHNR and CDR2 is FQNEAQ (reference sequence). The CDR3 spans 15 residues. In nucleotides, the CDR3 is TGTGCCAGCAGCTGGATCCAAGGGGTCTCCTACGAGCAGTACTTC. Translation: CASSWIQGVSYEQYF.

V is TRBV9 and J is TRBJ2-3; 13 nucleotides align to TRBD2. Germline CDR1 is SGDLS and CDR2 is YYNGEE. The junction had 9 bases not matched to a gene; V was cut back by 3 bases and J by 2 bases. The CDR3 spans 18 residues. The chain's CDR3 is CASSAKQGLAGDTDTQYF. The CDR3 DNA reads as TGTGCCAGCAGCGCAAAACAAGGACTAGCGGGAGACACAGATACGCAGTATTTT.

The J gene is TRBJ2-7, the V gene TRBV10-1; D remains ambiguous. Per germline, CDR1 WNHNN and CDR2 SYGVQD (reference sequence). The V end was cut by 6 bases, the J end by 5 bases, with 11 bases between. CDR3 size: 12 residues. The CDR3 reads CASSAFSDEQYF. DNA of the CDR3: TGCGCCAGCAGCGCCTTCTCGGACGAGCAGTACTTC.

DNA for the CDR3: TGTGCCAGCAGCAACCATAACACCGGGGAGCTGTTTTTT. It encodes CASSNHNTGELFF. The rearrangement links TRBV7-8 to TRBJ2-2; no clear D gene. V dropped 5 bases and J dropped 2 bases, with 6 bases sitting between them. Germline values: CDR1 SGHVS, CDR2 FQNEAQ. The length of the CDR3 is 13 residues.

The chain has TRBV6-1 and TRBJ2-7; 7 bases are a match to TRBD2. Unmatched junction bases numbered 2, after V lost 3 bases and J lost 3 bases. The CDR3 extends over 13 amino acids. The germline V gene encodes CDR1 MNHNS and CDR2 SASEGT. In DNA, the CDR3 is TGTGCCAGCAGTGAGGGACTATTCTACGAGCAGTACTTC. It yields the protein CASSEGLFYEQYF.